The next 13 T cell receptor beta chains were all read from a single sample in a study of shared clonotypes between healthy human individuals. The method was immunoSEQ multiplex PCR; TCRdb's version includes in-frame clones alone and lacks a portion of them. The sample consists of 1,500,000 or so clones, 98% of them appearing once. The material sequenced was naive CD4+ T cells sorted from blood. Subset meaning: CD45RA+ positively selected. The origin of the receptors is a young man in good health.

The chain joins TRBV28 to TRBJ1-3; TRBD1 is a possible D gene (5 bases). The CDR3 runs 12 residues. Germline lookup yields CDR1 MDHEN and CDR2 SYDVKM. Between the trimmed V and J ends, which lost 6 bases and 4 bases, there was a span of 7 bases. The CDR3 nucleotides are TGTGCCAGCAGCAGGACAGGAAACACCATATATTTT. Translation: CASSRTGNTIYF.

V gene TRBV28 combines with J gene TRBJ2-3, with 10 bases aligning to TRBD1. Trimming removed 6 bases from V and 2 bases from J; junction bases left unmatched: 8. Germline assignment: CDR1 MDHEN and CDR2 SYDVKM. The CDR3 consists of 16 residues. CDR3 region: CASSRDRGVFTDTQYF. The CDR3 nucleotides are TGTGCCAGCAGCAGGGACAGGGGCGTATTCACAGATACGCAGTATTTT.

This sequence joins TRBV10-3 and TRBJ2-1; 14 nucleotides agree with TRBD2. V gave up 3 bases and J gave up 8 bases; unmatched junction bases: 9. CDR1 and CDR2 from the germline V gene are ENHRY and SYGVKD. This CDR3 has 17 residues. The CDR3 DNA follows: TGTGCCATCAGTGATCGATCCGGGACTAGCGGGAGACATGAGCAGTTCTTC. Protein: CAISDRSGTSGRHEQFF.

Remarks on this clone: Other DNA sequences within the sample encode an identical CDR3. The chain links TRBV7-8 to TRBJ2-3; 12 positions match TRBD2. Germline lookup yields CDR1 SGHVS and CDR2 FQNEAQ. The V segment lost 2 bases and the J segment 6 bases; nucleotides outside the gene matches: 3. This CDR3 spans 15 amino acids. DNA for the CDR3: TGTGCCAGCAGCTTACTAGCGGGAGGGGAGGATACGCAGTATTTT. This sequence encodes CASSLLAGGEDTQYF.

The chain is built from TRBV18 and TRBJ2-7, with a tentative D call TRBD2 (6 bases). The CDR3 length is 14 residues. The V gene's germline CDR1 is KGHSH and CDR2 LQKENI. The ends were cut back, 6 bases at V and 7 bases at J, with 19 bases in the middle. The CDR3 nucleotides read TGTGCCAGCTCCCGACTACTAGCTCCGGGAGAGCAGTACTTC. This sequence encodes CASSRLLAPGEQYF.

In its sample, this clone was seen once. This chain uses TRBV28 with TRBJ1-1; maybe TRBD1 (6 bases). Deletions cut 5 bases from V and 4 bases from J, with 14 bases between. Germline lookup yields CDR1 MDHEN and CDR2 SYDVKM. The CDR3 length is 14 residues. The chain's CDR3 is CASSLTGAGTEAFF. The CDR3 DNA follows: TGTGCCAGCAGTCTGACAGGTGCAGGCACTGAAGCTTTCTTT.

The rearrangement joins TRBV18 to TRBJ1-5; 7 positions match TRBD1. Germline V gives CDR1 KGHSH, CDR2 LQKENI. V shed 1 base, J shed 5 bases, and the junction held 5 bases outside the gene matches. The CDR3 loop spans 15 amino acids. The CDR3 spells CASSPLTGADQPQHF. In nucleotides, the CDR3 is TGTGCCAGCTCACCACTCACAGGGGCTGATCAGCCCCAGCATTTT.

This chain joins TRBV4-2 and TRBJ1-1; no definite D call. The CDR3 spans 14 residues. V lost 0 bases and J lost 9, with 14 bases in between. Germline V gene sequence: CDR1 LGHNA, CDR2 YNFKEQ. DNA of the CDR3: TGTGCCAGCAGCCAAGATCGAGGAGGGAGAAAAGCTTTCTTT. Encoded protein: CASSQDRGGRKAFF.

This clone has a single count. The chain employs TRBV7-8 and TRBJ1-5; D is undetermined. Trimming stripped 1 base from V and 4 bases from J, with 8 bases between. CDR3 length: 14 amino acids. Germline V gives CDR1 SGHVS, CDR2 FQNEAQ. CDR3 coding DNA: TGTGCCAGCAGCTTAGAGTCGAGTAATCAGCCCCAGCATTTT. Its protein product is CASSLESSNQPQHF.

Only one count was recorded for this clone. V and J are TRBV19 and TRBJ2-3, with 8 bases aligning to TRBD2. The ends lost 5 bases at V and 3 bases at J; junction bases unmatched: 10. The CDR3 has 16 residues. Looked up from germline, CDR1 is LNHDA and CDR2 is SQIVND (reference sequence). CDR3: CASSRSRTSFTDTQYF. Here the CDR3 DNA reads TGTGCCAGTAGTCGTTCGCGGACTAGCTTTACAGATACGCAGTATTTT.

This rearrangement joins TRBV4-1 to TRBJ2-1; 12 bases map to TRBD2. Germline lookup yields CDR1 MGHRA and CDR2 YSYEKL. The CDR3 is made up of 16 amino acids. Trimming removed 2 bases from V and 14 bases from J; junction bases left unmatched: 13. The CDR3 coding sequence is TGCGCCAGCAGCCAACCTACTAGCGGGAGGATCTTGGAGAAGTTCTTC. Amino acid sequence: CASSQPTSGRILEKFF.

The chain couples TRBV4-3 to TRBJ2-3; 11 bases align to TRBD1. The CDR3 contains 18 residues. Germline-derived CDR1 and CDR2 are LGHNA and YSLEER. V was clipped by 2 bases and J by 4 bases; unmatched bases: 11. The CDR3, as DNA: TGCGCCAGCAGCCAAATTCGGCCCCGGGACAGGGGGTCAGATACGCAGTATTTT. Its translation is CASSQIRPRDRGSDTQYF.

This chain links TRBV27 with TRBJ2-7; D gene uncertain. The CDR3 consists of 15 residues. The germline CDR1 and CDR2 sequences are MNHEY and SMNVEV (reference sequence). V was trimmed by 7 bases and J by 0 bases, leaving 16 bases between them. CDR3 DNA: TGTGCCAGCACCAGAAATTCCTACAGCTCCTACGAGCAGTACTTC. Amino acids: CASTRNSYSSYEQYF.